Sequencing of this TCR beta chain was carried out in a study of Ad26.COV2.S vaccination and SARS-CoV-2 variants listed by TCRdb under 2021. Some background on the complete study: Sequencing of the TCRbeta repertoire served to evaluate the specificity and breadth of SARS-CoV-2-reactive T cell receptors following Ad26.COV2.S vaccination. The TCR-sequenced set comprised about 32 samples: some 20 Ad26.COV2.S vaccine recipients, 5 placebo recipients and 8 SARS-CoV-2 convalescent individuals.

Beyond this particular receptor, the publication reports: Vaccine and placebo recipients had similar non-spike TCR breadth, a finding consistent with the vaccine containing only spike. Higher spike-specific TCR breadth was observed in Ad26.COV2.S recipients than in placebo recipients (P = 0.0014). It was noted by the authors that total T cell responses may have been underestimated by the TCR breadth and depth analyses. Substantial breadth of spike-specific CD8+ and CD4+ T cell responses was reported after vaccination.

Per the publication, the time point label means: individuals recovered from natural SARS-CoV-2 infection. The immunoSEQ Assay was the method used to sequence TCRbeta CDR3 regions. After extraction, genomic DNA underwent amplification by bias-controlled multiplex PCR, followed by high-throughput sequencing. The study's processing was this. To quantify the absolute abundance of every unique TCRbeta CDR3 region, sequences were collapsed and filtered. Usable DNA was measured by amplifying reference genes present in all nucleated cells, and TCRbeta template counts were normalized to that usable DNA to estimate T cell fraction. Repertoire TCRs were annotated as SARS-CoV-2-specific when V gene, CDR3 amino acid sequence and J gene were exactly matched to a known reactive TCR set. The reference SARS-CoV-2 TCR set was obtained from MIRA and was filtered for enrichment in COVID-19-positive ImmuneCODE repertoires, whereby public or cross-reactive TCRs were removed. Using the MIRA antigens, annotated TCRs were further analysed by specific ORF or by position within an ORF. Breadth was defined as the number of annotated unique rearrangements divided by the total number of unique productive rearrangements, and depth was defined as the summed frequency of the annotated unique rearrangements. Group comparisons of TCR breadth used two-sided Wilcoxon rank-sum tests. TCRdb limited this immuneACCESS table to in-frame rearrangements with V and J called. A share of clones is missing; checked studies link under half to unresolved V genes, and the rest is unexplained. That table furnishes V, J and clone size, whereas the DNA furnished D and trimming. This sample has 43,000 or so clones in its table, and approximately 80% of those were observed once. Roughly half of the sample is taken by the ten largest.

Spanning cysteine to valine, the CDR3 consists of 13 amino acids. Only the CDR3 DNA stays, 39 bases, in frame from base 1. From a lookup of the germline V gene, CDR1 and CDR2 are MNHEY and SVGAGI. V is trimmed back by 5 bases and J by 3 bases, and the junction contains 2 bases that no gene match accounts for. Concerning this clone itself: Its antigen target is currently unknown. Base qualities were left out, and no much larger clone turns up one base away.

This TCR derives from a human donor who had recovered from COVID-19. The sequenced sample was peripheral blood, obtained after recovery from COVID-19. The chain was built from TRBV6-5 and TRBJ2-7; 9 bases in between match TRBD1. The DNA reads TGTGCCAGCAGTCGGGGACAGGGCTACGAGCAGTACGTC. This sequence encodes CASSRGQGYEQYV.